The rows below give T cell receptor beta chains drawn from one sample of a study of CD8 T cells in ankylosing spondylitis. Each CDR3 protein is one row after TCRdb ran MiXCR on the 5' RACE reads. The table has about 360,000 distinct CDR3 sequences, 20% to 25% seen once. The sample comprised blood, either unsorted or a sorted T cell fraction (not recorded which). The receptors stem from a male donor with ankylosing spondylitis or in good health (not recorded which). Each CDR3 is given with its conserved first and last residue. D genes are given only for firm matches. Part of the rows lack a size; the others show once, few, many or a class for expanded clones.

j_gene,v_gene,d_gene,abundance,CDR3aa,CDR3nt
TRBJ2-5,TRBV4-2,TRBD2,.,CASSPLAGEGETQYF,TGTGCCAGCAGCCCCCTAGCGGGAGAGGGGGAGACCCAGTACTTC
TRBJ2-1,TRBV29-1,TRBD2,.,CSVEGLAAYNEQFF,TGCAGCGTTGAGGGACTAGCGGCCTACAATGAGCAGTTCTTC
TRBJ2-7,TRBV4-1,.,many,CASSQTWTYEQYF,TGCGCCAGCAGCCAAACGTGGACCTACGAGCAGTACTTC
TRBJ2-7,TRBV12-3/TRBV12-4,.,few,CASSFRGRRSYEQYF,TGTGCCAGCAGTTTCCGAGGTCGGCGATCCTACGAGCAGTACTTC
TRBJ2-7,TRBV2,.,.,CASSERVHEQYF,TGTGCCAGCAGTGAACGGGTCCACGAGCAGTACTTC
TRBJ2-3,TRBV15,.,.,CATSRERGLASSTQYF,TGTGCCACCAGCAGAGAGAGGGGCCTAGCGTCCAGTACGCAGTATTTT
TRBJ2-7,TRBV20-1,.,few,CSARDEGGTYEQYF,TGCAGTGCTAGAGATGAGGGCGGCACCTACGAGCAGTACTTC
TRBJ2-5,TRBV13,TRBD1,.,CASSPDRAQETQYF,TGTGCCAGCAGCCCGGACAGGGCCCAAGAGACCCAGTACTTC
TRBJ2-7,TRBV2,TRBD1,.,CASSDGDSVSYEQYF,TGTGCCAGCAGTGATGGGGACAGCGTCTCCTACGAGCAGTACTTC
TRBJ2-5,TRBV4-1,.,.,CASSHLRTHDVETQYF,TGCGCCAGCAGCCATCTTCGCACGCATGACGTGGAGACCCAGTACTTC
TRBJ2-6,TRBV27,.,.,CASSLSFAPSSGANVLTF,TGTGCCAGCAGTTTATCGTTTGCACCTAGCTCTGGGGCCAACGTCCTGACTTTC
TRBJ2-3,TRBV27,.,.,CASSPYSGADTQYF,TGTGCCAGCAGCCCATATTCCGGGGCAGATACGCAGTATTTT
TRBJ2-5,TRBV6-5,TRBD2,.,CASSYSGTTGETQYF,TGTGCCAGCAGTTACTCGGGGACTACGGGGGAGACCCAGTACTTC
TRBJ2-3,TRBV28,TRBD2,few,CASTSPLAGFNTQYF,TGTGCCAGCACTTCCCCACTAGCGGGTTTTAATACGCAGTATTTT
TRBJ2-2,TRBV12-3/TRBV12-4,.,few,CASSSQLPAGELFF,TGTGCCAGCAGTTCTCAGCTCCCGGCCGGGGAGCTGTTTTTT
TRBJ2-2,TRBV4-1,.,.,CASSQVAGPGELFF,TGCGCCAGCAGCCAAGTAGCAGGGCCCGGGGAGCTGTTTTTT
TRBJ2-7,TRBV7-8,TRBD2,few,CASSTRLAGASYEQYF,TGTGCCAGCAGCACGAGACTAGCGGGGGCATCCTACGAGCAGTACTTC
TRBJ2-5,TRBV29-1,.,few,CSGQNLRRGETQYF,TGCAGCGGACAGAATTTGAGAAGGGGAGAGACCCAGTACTTC
TRBJ2-7,TRBV4-1,.,.,CASSQDGTSIHYEQYF,TGCGCCAGCAGCCAAGATGGGACGTCTATTCACTACGAGCAGTACTTC
TRBJ2-7,TRBV20-1,.,many,CSARGGVLTLGQYF,TGCAGTGCGAGAGGGGGAGTCCTTACTCTCGGGCAGTACTTC
TRBJ2-3,TRBV3-1,.,.,CASSHPGTPTGDTQYF,TGTGCCAGCAGCCACCCCGGGACACCGACGGGAGATACGCAGTATTTT
TRBJ2-1,TRBV7-8,.,.,CASSLSQDDMSEQFF,TGTGCCAGCAGCTTATCCCAGGACGATATGAGTGAGCAGTTCTTC
TRBJ2-2,TRBV4-1,.,few,CASSPGAAGELFF,TGCGCCAGCAGCCCCGGAGCAGCCGGGGAGCTGTTTTTT
TRBJ2-3,TRBV12-3/TRBV12-4,TRBD2,.,CASSFTSGDTDTQYF,TGTGCCAGCAGTTTTACTAGCGGGGACACAGATACGCAGTATTTT
TRBJ2-1,TRBV19,.,few,CASSIQGIYNEQFF,TGTGCCAGTAGTATACAGGGTATCTACAATGAGCAGTTCTTC
TRBJ2-7,TRBV3-1,.,few,CASSQAPGWYEQYF,TGTGCCAGCAGCCAAGCCCCCGGGTGGTACGAGCAGTACTTC
TRBJ2-4,TRBV21-1,.,.,CASSGPPRGRDIQYF,TGTGCCAGCAGCGGTCCCCCCAGGGGTAGAGACATTCAGTACTTC
TRBJ1-1,TRBV11-2,.,.,CASSLVQMNTEAFF,TGTGCCAGCAGCTTAGTTCAGATGAACACTGAAGCTTTCTTT
TRBJ2-3,TRBV6-4,TRBD2,.,CASSDGGGAPDTQYF,TGTGCCAGCAGTGACGGCGGGGGGGCCCCAGATACGCAGTATTTT
TRBJ2-7,TRBV2,.,.,CASSDGVEPYEQYF,TGTGCCAGCAGTGATGGTGTGGAACCCTACGAGCAGTACTTC
TRBJ2-1,TRBV7-3,.,few,CASSSYGTASYNEQFF,TGTGCCAGCAGCTCATACGGGACTGCCTCCTACAATGAGCAGTTCTTC
TRBJ1-2,TRBV12-3/TRBV12-4,.,.,CASRRAGANYGYTF,TGTGCCAGCAGGAGGGCAGGGGCTAACTATGGCTACACCTTC
TRBJ2-3,TRBV24-1,.,few,CATSELGSDTQYF,TGTGCCACCAGTGAGTTGGGGTCAGATACGCAGTATTTT
TRBJ1-2,TRBV4-1,.,.,CASSQLMRVYGYTF,TGCGCCAGCAGTCAACTTATGCGGGTCTATGGCTACACCTTC
TRBJ2-5,TRBV27,.,.,CASSLSMGQVKETQYF,TGTGCCAGCAGTTTATCGATGGGTCAGGTAAAAGAGACCCAGTACTTC
TRBJ2-3,TRBV12-3/TRBV12-4,TRBD2,.,CASSRGGPTDTQYF,TGTGCCAGCAGCCGGGGGGGCCCCACAGATACGCAGTATTTT
TRBJ2-7,TRBV4-1,TRBD1,many,CASSQDRAYEQYF,TGTGCCAGCAGCCAGGACAGGGCTTACGAGCAGTACTTC
TRBJ2-5,TRBV4-2,.,.,CASSHDLASTQETQYF,TGTGCCAGCAGCCATGATTTGGCTAGTACCCAAGAGACCCAGTACTTC
TRBJ2-1,TRBV6-4,.,few,CASSDSWGPGNEQFF,TGTGCCAGCAGTGACTCATGGGGGCCGGGCAATGAGCAGTTCTTC
TRBJ1-1,TRBV20-1,TRBD1,once,CSAGDSLNTEAFF,TGCAGTGCGGGGGACAGCCTGAACACTGAAGCTTTCTTT
TRBJ2-5,TRBV7-8,TRBD2,.,CASSLGVVAGDQETQYF,TGTGCCAGCAGCTTAGGGGTCGTAGCGGGGGACCAAGAGACCCAGTACTTC
TRBJ1-1,TRBV7-9,.,few,CASSDSRDLNTEAFF,TGTGCCAGCAGCGACAGCCGGGACCTGAACACTGAAGCTTTCTTT
TRBJ2-3,TRBV12-3/TRBV12-4,.,few,CASSPSEASRDTQYF,TGTGCCAGCAGCCCCTCCGAGGCTAGTCGAGATACGCAGTATTTT
TRBJ2-1,TRBV7-9,TRBD2,few,CASSSLSGGPYNEQFF,TGTGCCAGCAGCTCCCTAAGCGGGGGACCCTACAATGAGCAGTTCTTC
TRBJ2-7,TRBV28,.,.,CASGPLDSYEQYF,TGTGCCAGCGGGCCCCTAGACTCCTACGAGCAGTACTTC
TRBJ1-5,TRBV30,.,.,CAWSVLGVSNQPQHF,TGTGCCTGGAGTGTTTTGGGGGTTAGCAATCAGCCCCAGCATTTT
TRBJ2-3,TRBV12-5,.,many,CASGLVGLDYTQYF,TGTGCTAGTGGTTTGGTAGGGCTGGATTATACGCAGTATTTT
TRBJ2-1,TRBV12-3/TRBV12-4,TRBD2,few,CASSGRLAGGDYNEQFF,TGTGCCAGCAGTGGTCGACTAGCGGGGGGCGATTACAATGAGCAGTTCTTC
TRBJ2-2,TRBV2,.,few,CASNGGPVGELFF,TGTGCCAGCAACGGGGGGCCGGTCGGGGAGCTGTTTTTT
TRBJ2-1,TRBV18,.,.,CASSGYGPYEVYNEQFF,TGTGCCAGCTCCGGTTACGGGCCATACGAAGTATACAATGAGCAGTTCTTC
TRBJ2-7,TRBV6-5,.,few,CASSKDGYEQYF,TGTGCCAGCAGTAAGGACGGCTACGAGCAGTACTTC
TRBJ2-2,TRBV5-5,TRBD2,few,CASSSGLAGGLNTGELFF,TGTGCCAGCAGCTCCGGACTAGCGGGGGGGCTGAACACCGGGGAGCTGTTTTTT
TRBJ2-2,TRBV4-1,.,few,CASSQDARLVPGELFF,TGCGCCAGCAGCCAAGATGCCCGACTTGTACCCGGGGAGCTGTTTTTT
TRBJ2-1,TRBV9,.,few,CASSVDQGVEQFF,TGTGCCAGCAGCGTAGATCAGGGTGTCGAGCAGTTCTTC
TRBJ2-7,TRBV5-1,TRBD2,.,CASSLEGLAIYEQYF,TGCGCCAGCAGCTTGGAGGGACTAGCAATCTACGAGCAGTACTTC
TRBJ2-1,TRBV9,TRBD2,few,CASSDLASGYNEQFF,TGTGCCAGCAGCGACCTGGCTAGCGGTTACAATGAGCAGTTCTTC